This is a list of T cell receptor beta chains from one sample in a study of beta chain features in type 1 diabetes. Data came from immunoSEQ multiplex PCR; TCRdb stores just in-frame clones and leaves some out. The sample lists roughly 140,000 clones, roughly 53% seen once, with around 0.45% in the top ten. The sequenced material came from Tregs from blood. The source is a man younger than 30 in good health. The conserved cysteine and the conserved F or W are not part of the CDR3 here. The D gene is left open where the match is weak.

v_call,d_call,j_call,cdr3_aa
TRBV11-2,-,TRBJ2-2,ASSLVGYGLGHTGELF
TRBV6-5,-,TRBJ1-4,ASSYGRGLGNEKLF
TRBV6-5,-,TRBJ2-3,ASSWSGGITDTQY
TRBV19,-,TRBJ1-2,ASSLNTGPPTDGYT
TRBV2,-,TRBJ1-6,ASSAEQVYSPLH
TRBV6-5,-,TRBJ1-2,ASSSGSFSYGYT
TRBV4-3,TRBD1,TRBJ2-7,ASSPYRGPYEQY
TRBV7-8,TRBD1,TRBJ1-4,ASSLDRGGEKLF
TRBV2,-,TRBJ1-6,ASRKARGSSYNSPLH
TRBV28,TRBD2,TRBJ2-2,ASIPSGGAPGELF
TRBV6-4,TRBD1,TRBJ2-6,ASSDWDSQSGANVLT
TRBV6-6,TRBD1,TRBJ1-2,ASSFTGGDGYT
TRBV5-4,TRBD1,TRBJ2-5,ASSLQGWETQY
TRBV12-5,-,TRBJ2-3,ASGFEGNTQY
TRBV5-6,TRBD1,TRBJ1-4,ASSLGTGMGEKLF
TRBV9,TRBD2,TRBJ2-5,ASSPSGTSLATQY
TRBV30,-,TRBJ2-3,AWKFSGRGYTQY
TRBV4-1,TRBD1,TRBJ1-2,ASSQGDRTNYGYT
TRBV6-4,-,TRBJ2-1,ASSGGGGFNEQF